This is a list of T cell receptor beta chains from one sample in a study of blood T cell repertoires in COVID-19. Only in-frame clones appear in the TCRdb table, and some are missing; sequencing was by immunoSEQ multiplex PCR. The sample shows approximately 140,000 clones, roughly 80% of them seen only once. Sequencing was done on a sample of peripheral blood. These receptor sequences come from a man in his 70s with acute or convalescent COVID-19. The CDR3 runs from the conserved cysteine through the conserved F or W. Each record gives: J gene, D gene, V gene, clone size, CDR3 DNA, CDR3 protein. A D gene is named only where the DNA matches it firmly. Not every row has a clone size; where given, it reads once, few, many or a size class.

j_gene: TRBJ1-2; d_gene: NA; v_gene: TRBV6-5; abundance: NA; CDR3nt: TGTGCCAGCGCACGGGCATGGGGGCAGGATCGGGGCTACACCTTC; CDR3aa: CASARAWGQDRGYTF
j_gene: TRBJ2-7; d_gene: NA; v_gene: TRBV27; abundance: NA; CDR3nt: TGTGCCAGCAGTTTATCCGTCGCGGGGCACTCCTACGAGCAGTACTTC; CDR3aa: CASSLSVAGHSYEQYF
j_gene: TRBJ2-1; d_gene: TRBD2; v_gene: TRBV5-1; abundance: NA; CDR3nt: TGCGCCAGCAGCTCAGATTTAACGGGAGGTAGAGGTGAGCAGTTCTTC; CDR3aa: CASSSDLTGGRGEQFF
j_gene: TRBJ2-7; d_gene: TRBD2; v_gene: TRBV11-1; abundance: NA; CDR3nt: TGTGCCAGCGGGGTTCATGGGACTAGAGAGGAGCAGTACTTC; CDR3aa: CASGVHGTREEQYF
j_gene: TRBJ2-3; d_gene: TRBD2; v_gene: TRBV7-9; abundance: NA; CDR3nt: TGTGCCAGCAGCTCCGCTAGCGGGGCTAGCACAGATACGCAGTATTTT; CDR3aa: CASSSASGASTDTQYF
j_gene: TRBJ2-1; d_gene: TRBD2; v_gene: TRBV7-9; abundance: NA; CDR3nt: TGTGCCAGCAGCTTAGGGCTAGCGGGGGGCCTCAAAAACAATGAGCAGTTCTTC; CDR3aa: CASSLGLAGGLKNNEQFF
j_gene: TRBJ2-1; d_gene: TRBD2; v_gene: TRBV28; abundance: NA; CDR3nt: TGTGCCAGTGAAGGGAGGGCCGGAAACAATGAGCAGTTCTTC; CDR3aa: CASEGRAGNNEQFF
j_gene: TRBJ2-3; d_gene: TRBD2; v_gene: TRBV5-1; abundance: NA; CDR3nt: TGCGCCAGCAGCTTGGGAACTAGCGGGGCAGCAGATACGCAGTATTTT; CDR3aa: CASSLGTSGAADTQYF
j_gene: TRBJ2-3; d_gene: TRBD2; v_gene: TRBV7-3; abundance: NA; CDR3nt: TGTGCCAGCAGCTCCATACTAGCGGATACGCAGTATTTT; CDR3aa: CASSSILADTQYF
j_gene: TRBJ2-1; d_gene: NA; v_gene: TRBV7-3; abundance: NA; CDR3nt: TGTGCCAGCAGCCCACGGATCGGGACCGGGACTTACTACAATGAGCAGTTCTTC; CDR3aa: CASSPRIGTGTYYNEQFF
j_gene: TRBJ2-1; d_gene: NA; v_gene: TRBV13; abundance: NA; CDR3nt: TGTGCCAGCTCAATCGGGGGGCGGGAGCAGTTCTTC; CDR3aa: CASSIGGREQFF
j_gene: TRBJ1-5; d_gene: NA; v_gene: TRBV2; abundance: few; CDR3nt: TGTGCCAGCGGGGGGGGGCGGAATCAGCCCCAGCATTTT; CDR3aa: CASGGGRNQPQHF
j_gene: TRBJ2-1; d_gene: TRBD1; v_gene: TRBV10-2; abundance: NA; CDR3nt: TGCGCCAGCAGTGACGGACAGGGGGCATCCTACAATGAGCAGTTCTTC; CDR3aa: CASSDGQGASYNEQFF
j_gene: TRBJ1-1; d_gene: TRBD1; v_gene: TRBV19; abundance: NA; CDR3nt: TGTGCCACCACCCGGGGACAGGCCCCGTATACTGAAGCTTTCTTT; CDR3aa: CATTRGQAPYTEAFF
j_gene: TRBJ1-6; d_gene: NA; v_gene: TRBV5-1; abundance: once; CDR3nt: TGCGTCAGCAACAGGGATAATTCACCCCTCCACTTT; CDR3aa: CVSNRDNSPLHF
j_gene: TRBJ1-6; d_gene: TRBD1; v_gene: TRBV5-1; abundance: NA; CDR3nt: TGCGCCAGCAGCAGGGGACAGGGGAATTCACCCCTCCACTTT; CDR3aa: CASSRGQGNSPLHF